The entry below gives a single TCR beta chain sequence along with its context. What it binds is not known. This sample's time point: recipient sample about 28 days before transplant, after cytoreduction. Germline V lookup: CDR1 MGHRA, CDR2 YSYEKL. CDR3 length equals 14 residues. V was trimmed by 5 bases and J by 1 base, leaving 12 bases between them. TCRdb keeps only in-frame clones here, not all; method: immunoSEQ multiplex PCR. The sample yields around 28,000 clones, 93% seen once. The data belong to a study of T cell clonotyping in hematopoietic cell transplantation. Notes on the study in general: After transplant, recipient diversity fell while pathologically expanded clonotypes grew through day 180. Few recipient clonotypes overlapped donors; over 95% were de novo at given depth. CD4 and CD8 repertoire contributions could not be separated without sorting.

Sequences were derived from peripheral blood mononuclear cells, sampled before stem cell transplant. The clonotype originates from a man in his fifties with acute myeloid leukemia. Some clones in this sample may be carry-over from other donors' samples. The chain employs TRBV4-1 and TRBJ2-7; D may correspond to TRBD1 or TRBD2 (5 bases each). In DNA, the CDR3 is TGCGCCAGCAGCTCCACCTGGGGGTCCTACGAGCAGTACTTC. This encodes CASSSTWGSYEQYF.